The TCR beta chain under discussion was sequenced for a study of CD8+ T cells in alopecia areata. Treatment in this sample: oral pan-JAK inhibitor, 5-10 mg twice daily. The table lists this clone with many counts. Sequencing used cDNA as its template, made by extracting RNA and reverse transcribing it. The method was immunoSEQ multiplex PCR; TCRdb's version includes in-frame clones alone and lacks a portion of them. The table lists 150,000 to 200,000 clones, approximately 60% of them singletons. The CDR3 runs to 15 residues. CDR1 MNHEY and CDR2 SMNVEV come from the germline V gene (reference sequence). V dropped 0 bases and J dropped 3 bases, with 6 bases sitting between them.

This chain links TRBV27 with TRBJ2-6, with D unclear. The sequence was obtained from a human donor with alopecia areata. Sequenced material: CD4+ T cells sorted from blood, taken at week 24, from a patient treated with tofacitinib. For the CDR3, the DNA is TGTGCCAGCAGTTTATCTGGGCTTGGGGCCAACGTCCTGACTTTC. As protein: CASSLSGLGANVLTF.